These 17 T cell receptor beta chains share one sample of origin, sequenced in a study of blood T cells in healthy people across ages. A second PCR, run for about 6 to 11 cycles, used a sample-barcoded 5' primer plus a J-beta primer mix. TCRdb reanalysed the 5' RACE reads using MiXCR and keeps one entry per CDR3 protein. The sample gives roughly 2 million distinct CDR3 sequences, 49% of which show up once; less than 2.5% is in the top ten. The sample consisted of blood. The receptor set was obtained from a woman aged 40 to 49 in good health.

In this sample, this clonotype turned up a few times. The DNA for the CDR3 is TGCAGTGCTCGATACAGGGATATAAGCTCCTACAATGAGCAGTTCTTC. This codes for CSARYRDISSYNEQFF. V usage is TRBV20-1 and J usage is TRBJ2-1; maybe TRBD1 (6 bases). The CDR3 extends over 16 amino acids. Germline CDR1 reads DFQATT; CDR2 reads SNEGSKA (reference sequence). Trimming left V 5 bases short and J 0 bases short, with 17 bases between.

The chain recombines TRBV5-1 with TRBJ2-1; TRBD2 agrees at 8 bases. The CDR3 is 16 amino acids. The V and J ends lost 4 bases and 0 bases, in that order; junction bases with no gene match: 6. Germline-derived CDR1 and CDR2 are SGHRS and YFSETQ. CDR3 loop: CASSPQSGSSYNEQFF. The CDR3 DNA reads as TGCGCCAGCAGCCCCCAAAGCGGGAGCTCCTACAATGAGCAGTTCTTC.

The chain links TRBV12-3 or TRBV12-4 to TRBJ2-3, with D possibly TRBD2 on 6 matching bases. With 6 bases removed from V and 0 bases from J, the gap between germline ends came to 13 bases. The CDR3 runs 15 residues. Here the CDR3 DNA reads TGTGCCAGCAGGATCGGCGGGGTTAGCACAGATACGCAGTATTTT. Protein product: CASRIGGVSTDTQYF.

The rearrangement links TRBV6-1 to TRBJ2-7, with 11 bases identical to TRBD2. The better agreement between TRBJ2-5 and the DNA end casts doubt on the J call. There are 17 residues in the CDR3. Germline CDR1 MNHNS, CDR2 SASEGT. This CDR3 reads CASSPLSGGAISETQYF. As DNA, the CDR3 is TGTGCCAGCAGTCCTCTTAGCGGGGGGGCCATAAGCGAGACCCAGTACTTC.

The V gene is TRBV20-1, the J gene TRBJ2-7; D is uncertain. CDR3 length: 12 amino acids. Trimming stripped 6 bases from V and 0 bases from J, with 9 bases between. CDR1 and CDR2 (germline): DFQATT, SNEGSKA (reference sequence). The CDR3 region is CSAYTSSYEQYF. In DNA form, the CDR3 reads TGCAGTGCCTATACCAGCTCCTACGAGCAGTACTTC.

The V gene is TRBV2, the J gene TRBJ1-1; no clear D. Germline CDR1 SNHLY, CDR2 FYNNEI. V was trimmed by 8 bases and J by 2 bases, leaving 12 bases between them. This CDR3 contains 13 residues. Here the CDR3 reads CASRFGGNTEAFF. CDR3 sequence (DNA): TGTGCCAGCCGCTTTGGCGGAAACACTGAAGCTTTCTTT.

The J gene is TRBJ2-7, the V gene TRBV3-1; 7 positions agree with TRBD1. Trimming removed 1 base from V and 4 bases from J; junction bases left unmatched: 10. The CDR3 is 16 amino acids. The germline CDR1 and CDR2 sequences are LGHDT and YNNKEL (reference sequence). The DNA for the CDR3 is TGTGCCAGCAGCCAAGCACCCGGGACAGTCCAATACGAGCAGTACTTC. It encodes CASSQAPGTVQYEQYF.

This clonotype was counted only a few times. The rearrangement joins TRBV2 to TRBJ2-7; D may match TRBD1 or TRBD2 (6 bases each). This CDR3 contains 11 residues. Germline V gene sequence: CDR1 SNHLY, CDR2 FYNNEI. V dropped 11 bases and J dropped 2 bases, with 10 bases sitting between them. The chain's CDR3 is CAGGDTYEQYF. The CDR3 DNA follows: TGTGCCGGAGGGGACACCTACGAGCAGTACTTC.

J is TRBJ1-2 and V is TRBV2; D is ambiguous. The V gene lost 5 bases and the J gene lost 4 bases, with 20 bases spanning the gap. CDR3 length: 16 residues. Per germline, CDR1 SNHLY and CDR2 FYNNEI. Here the CDR3 reads CASSPPPHSSTYGYTF. CDR3 coding DNA: TGTGCCAGCAGTCCTCCACCCCATTCGTCGACCTATGGCTACACCTTC.

Regarding this clonotype: A junction end diverges from the germline sequence, so it may reflect a read error. V and J are TRBV6-1 and TRBJ2-7; D assignment may be TRBD1 or TRBD2 (5 bases each). Germline values: CDR1 MNHNS, CDR2 SASEGT. The CDR3 contains 15 residues. The DNA of the CDR3 is TGCGCCAGCAGTGAAGGGACCACCGGCTCCTACGAGCAGTACTTC. Its protein is CASSEGTTGSYEQYF.

This clonotype was found a few times. The chain has TRBV7-2 and TRBJ2-1; 13 nucleotides align to TRBD2. The length of the CDR3 is 15 residues. Germline CDR1 and CDR2: SGHTA and FQGNSA. J was trimmed by 10 bases and V by 2 bases; bases with no gene match: 5. CDR3 nucleotides: TGTGCCAGCAGCTTATTACTAGCGGGGGGGAACGAGCAGTTCTTC. Its protein product is CASSLLLAGGNEQFF.

J is TRBJ2-4 and V is TRBV20-1; TRBD1 matches 10 bases. The DNA end is a closer match to TRBJ2-7, so the J assignment may be wrong. Per the germline V gene, CDR1 is DFQATT and CDR2 is SNEGSKA (reference sequence). This CDR3 is 14 amino acids long. CDR3 sequence (DNA): TGCAGTGCTAGTCCGGGACAGGGGAGGTACGAGCAGTACTTC. This encodes CSASPGQGRYEQYF.

The V and J genes are TRBV11-2 and TRBJ2-1, with TRBD2 identical over 7 bases. The CDR3 covers 17 residues. V gave up 3 bases and J gave up 0 bases; unmatched junction bases: 8. In germline, CDR1 is SGHAT, CDR2 FQNNGV. Here the CDR3 DNA reads TGTGCCAGCAGCTTGGGACTACACTCCGGCTCCTACAATGAGCAGTTCTTC. Protein product: CASSLGLHSGSYNEQFF.

This clonotype was detected only once. V gene TRBV6-1 combines with J gene TRBJ2-1; 11 bases line up with TRBD2. This CDR3 is 16 amino acids long. The ends lost 0 bases at V and 8 bases at J; junction bases unmatched: 6. The germline CDR1 and CDR2 sequences are MNHNS and SASEGT. This CDR3 is CASSEAVAGGSDEQFF. In DNA form, the CDR3 reads TGTGCCAGCAGTGAAGCGGTAGCGGGGGGGTCGGATGAGCAGTTCTTC.

This clonotype was found a few times. This chain uses TRBV5-5 with TRBJ2-7; possibly TRBD1 for D (6 bases). V was trimmed by 0 bases and J by 2 bases, leaving 15 bases between them. Germline V gives CDR1 SGHKS, CDR2 YYEKEE (reference sequence). The CDR3 loop spans 16 amino acids. The CDR3 spells CASSLAEVAGAYEQYF. The DNA of the CDR3 is TGTGCCAGCAGCTTGGCCGAAGTGGCAGGGGCCTACGAGCAGTACTTC. Together with reference TRBV5-5 and TRBJ2-7, the CDR3 gives the full variable domain: DAGVTQSPTHLIKTRGQQVTLRCSPISGHKSVSWYQQVLGQGPQFIFQYYEKEERGRGNFPDRFSARQFPNYSSELNVNALLLGDSALYLCASSLAEVAGAYEQYFGPGTRLTVT.

This clonotype has more than one count but fewer than ten. The chain joins TRBV10-3 to TRBJ2-1, with 11 nucleotides matching TRBD2. V lost 0 bases, J lost 7 bases, and 8 bases stayed unmatched. The CDR3 is 17 residues long. Germline lookup yields CDR1 ENHRY and CDR2 SYGVKD. In DNA, the CDR3 is TGTGCCATCAGTGAGTCGCCTCCGAGACTAGCGGGGAATGAGCAGTTCTTC. Its protein product is CAISESPPRLAGNEQFF.

The chain couples TRBV6-5 to TRBJ2-1; TRBD2 agrees at 15 bases. J was trimmed by 6 bases and V by 4 bases; bases with no gene match: 10. CDR1 is MNHEY, CDR2 SVGAGI, per germline. There are 18 residues in the CDR3. The CDR3 nucleotides are TGTGCCAGCAGTTCACCGGGACTAGCGGGGGGTCGGGGCAATGAGCAGTTCTTC. Protein sequence: CASSSPGLAGGRGNEQFF.